The 8 T cell receptor beta chains below come from one sample, sequenced in a study of shared clonotypes between healthy human individuals. Profiling relied on immunoSEQ multiplex PCR, and the TCRdb table lists in-frame clones only, not all of them. The sample comprises roughly 700,000 clones, roughly 91% of which are singletons, and 34% rests with the top ten. What was sequenced was memory CD8+ T cells from PBMCs. Sample subset: CD45RO+ cells pooled with CCR7-negative TemRA cells. The receptors were sampled from a man aged 18-30 years in good health. Some clones in this sample may be carry-over from other donors' samples.

The V gene is TRBV28, the J gene TRBJ1-2; D is perhaps TRBD1 (5 bases). The V gene's germline CDR1 is MDHEN and CDR2 SYDVKM. This CDR3 contains 14 residues. With 3 bases removed from V and 3 bases from J, the gap between germline ends came to 11 bases. The CDR3 nucleotides are TGTGCCAGCAGTTTCGGAGGCAGGGACTATGGCTACACCTTC. Translation gives CASSFGGRDYGYTF.

The gene calls are TRBV11-3 and TRBJ2-3; D gene ambiguous. Germline V gene sequence: CDR1 SGHNT, CDR2 YENEEA. This CDR3 is 16 amino acids long. V lost 4 bases and J lost 0, with 14 bases in between. The CDR3 reads CASSSGPSPSTDTQYF. The CDR3 nucleotides are TGTGCCAGCAGCTCCGGACCAAGCCCTAGCACAGATACGCAGTATTTT.

The chain's CDR3 is CASSSRDRVNQPQHF. The CDR3 nucleotides read TGTGCCAGCAGTTCTAGGGACAGGGTGAATCAGCCCCAGCATTTT. The rearrangement links TRBV28 to TRBJ1-5, with 9 bases matching TRBD1. Germline V gene sequence: CDR1 MDHEN, CDR2 SYDVKM. The CDR3 consists of 15 residues. The ends lost 4 bases at V and 4 bases at J; junction bases unmatched: 5. The full variable domain, completed using reference TRBV28 and TRBJ1-5, is DVKVTQSSRYLVKRTGEKVFLECVQDMDHENMFWYRQDPGLGLRLIYFSYDVKMKEKGDIPEGYSVSREKKERFSLILESASTNQTSMYLCASSSRDRVNQPQHFGDGTRLSIL.

The chain couples TRBV2 to TRBJ2-3; TRBD2 is a possible D gene (6 bases). Germline V CDR1 and CDR2: SNHLY, FYNNEI. The V end lost 0 bases, the J end lost 0 bases, and 25 bases lay between the germline ends. The CDR3 has 21 amino acids. CDR3 residues: CASSEALQDYNPIPSTDTQYF. The CDR3 coding sequence is TGTGCCAGCAGTGAAGCGCTTCAGGACTACAACCCCATACCAAGCACAGATACGCAGTATTTT.

Note on this clone: This sequence may be a read error, since a much larger clone differs from it by one base. This chain uses TRBV6-6 with TRBJ2-7; D gene ambiguous. The CDR3 totals 11 residues. V lost 4 bases and J 2 bases, leaving 3 bases between the germline ends. The germline gives CDR1 MNHNY, CDR2 SVGAGI (reference sequence). This CDR3 is CASSSTYEQYF. CDR3 bases: TGTGCCAGCAGTTCCACCTACGAGCAGTACTTC.

CDR3 sequence reads: CASSLLFNTEAFF. CDR3 DNA sequence: TGTGCCAGCAGCCTCCTTTTCAACACTGAAGCTTTCTTT. This chain joins TRBV6-5 and TRBJ1-1; D remains ambiguous. The CDR3 consists of 13 residues. From germline, CDR1 is MNHEY and CDR2 SVGAGI. The V end was cut by 6 bases, the J end by 2 bases, with 10 bases between.

The chain links TRBV7-3 to TRBJ2-2, with 8 bases identical to TRBD1. Germline V gene sequence: CDR1 SGHTA, CDR2 FQGTGA. V trimming: 4 bases; J trimming: 8 bases; junction bases outside the gene matches: 12. The CDR3 extends over 16 amino acids. CDR3 sequence reads: CASSSFPTGASGELFF. For the CDR3, the DNA is TGTGCCAGCAGCTCCTTCCCGACAGGGGCTTCTGGGGAGCTGTTTTTT.

The V gene is TRBV27, the J gene TRBJ1-5; 8 bases agree with TRBD1. Trimming cost V 6 bases and J 4 bases; bases outside gene matches: 8. Germline V gene sequence: CDR1 MNHEY, CDR2 SMNVEV (reference sequence). The CDR3 length is 15 residues. This CDR3 is CASSLTGVLNQPQHF. CDR3 sequence (DNA): TGTGCCAGCAGCTTGACAGGGGTCCTAAATCAGCCCCAGCATTTT.